One TCR beta chain is described in this entry. Its matching antigen is unknown. General study points: Tumor-infiltrating Treg TCR alpha and beta sequences overlapped most with tumor naive CD4+ T cells, then blood naive. The TCR gene usage of tumor memory CD4+ T cells clustered together with blood and lymph node memory CD4+ cells and with lymph node naive CD4+ cells.

After constant-region reverse-primer amplification, full-length variable regions underwent semi-nested PCR with Nested Universal Primer A. TCRdb re-analysed the 5' RACE reads in MiXCR, keeping a single row per CDR3 protein. The sample lists just under 65,000 distinct CDR3 sequences, approximately 23% seen once, with 2.5% to 3% in the top ten. This TCR was sampled from a female donor with breast cancer. The sequencing input was memory CD4+ T cells sorted from a lymph node. As to subset: memory CD4+ T cells, CD4+CD45RO+CD25-.

The CDR3 DNA is TGCGCCAGCAGCCCAAGAGCTGAGGGCACTGAAGCTTTCTTT. Translated: CASSPRAEGTEAFF. The rearrangement joins TRBV4-3 to TRBJ1-1; unclear D gene. The V end was cut by 4 bases, the J end by 4 bases, with 13 bases between. The germline CDR1 and CDR2 sequences are LGHNA and YSLEER. CDR3 length equals 14 residues.